A single sample is the source of the 5 T cell receptor beta chains below, sequenced in a study of vaccination effects on CD4 cells after COVID-19. Subsequent to ten to eleven days of culture, CD4+ T cells were isolated. Assay: immunoSEQ multiplex PCR; the TCRdb copy retains only in-frame clones and omits some. This table holds some 31,000 clones, approximately 63% found once. Antigens of these TCRs are unknown. The material was CD4+ T cells from PBMCs cultured without peptide, obtained before COVID-19 vaccination. These receptors originate from a human donor who received a COVID-19 vaccine.

This rearrangement joins TRBV4-1 to TRBJ2-3, with TRBD2 matching 9 bases. CDR1 and CDR2 (germline): MGHRA, YSYEKL. J lost 7 bases, V lost 1 base, and 9 bases had no gene match. The CDR3 is 16 residues long. CDR3 sequence reads: CASSQVGRGGSNTQYF. The DNA of the CDR3 is TGCGCCAGCAGCCAAGTTGGGCGGGGGGGGTCAAATACGCAGTATTTT.

This clone has only a few counts. The J gene is TRBJ1-3, the V gene TRBV9; the match to TRBD1 covers 11 bases. The CDR3 runs 16 residues. Per the germline V gene, CDR1 is SGDLS and CDR2 is YYNGEE. The V gene end was trimmed by 7 bases and the J gene end by 2 bases; junction bases not matched to a gene: 8. CDR3 DNA sequence: TGTGCCAGCGGGACAGGGGGTCTCAGGGCTGGAAACACCATATATTTT. Encoded protein: CASGTGGLRAGNTIYF.

This clone was counted only a few times. This sequence joins TRBV2 and TRBJ1-1, with D possibly being TRBD1 (5 bases). The germline V and J ends were trimmed by 6 bases and 4 bases, with 21 bases remaining between them. CDR1 is SNHLY and CDR2 is FYNNEI in the germline V gene. The CDR3 loop spans 16 amino acids. CDR3 coding DNA: TGTGCCAGCAGGGGCCCGGGTTTGCAGGGCTCCACTGAAGCTTTCTTT. Amino acids: CASRGPGLQGSTEAFF.

The chain joins TRBV7-9 to TRBJ2-3, with 14 nucleotides matching TRBD2. V gave up 4 bases and J gave up 5 bases; unmatched junction bases: 5. This CDR3 contains 16 residues. The germline V gene has CDR1 SEHNR and CDR2 FQNEAQ (reference sequence). CDR3 residues: CASSSTGLAGGDTQYF. CDR3 DNA: TGTGCCAGCAGCTCGACAGGACTAGCGGGAGGAGATACGCAGTATTTT.

The rearrangement uses TRBV7-2 and TRBJ1-3; D remains unclear. Germline values: CDR1 SGHTA, CDR2 FQGNSA. The ends were cut back, 4 bases at V and 0 bases at J, with 13 bases in the middle. The CDR3 totals 16 residues. Here the CDR3 DNA reads TGTGCCAGCAGCTCCCACTCGGTCGTCTCTGGAAACACCATATATTTT. This sequence encodes CASSSHSVVSGNTIYF.